This T cell receptor beta chain was sequenced for a study of T cells in Graves' hyperthyroidism and ophthalmopathy. 10 ml fresh peripheral blood yielded the PBMCs. There are 16 residues in the CDR3. V lost 4 bases to trimming and J lost 4 bases; unmatched junction nucleotides: 5. Germline CDR1 is MGHDK and CDR2 is SYGVNS. Amplified TCR beta CDR3 regions derived from RNA transcripts. HTBI primers were the set used in a first-round RT-PCR of the TCR CDR3. MiXCR was run by TCRdb on the multiplex PCR reads, yielding one entry per CDR3 protein. This table holds about 530,000 distinct CDR3 sequences, roughly 18% found once.

The source material was blood. This chain links TRBV25-1 with TRBJ2-6, with 9 nucleotides matching TRBD1. The source of this sequence is a woman younger than 35 with Graves' ophthalmopathy. The CDR3: CASSGQDRGGANVLTF. The CDR3 DNA follows: TGTGCCAGCAGTGGACAAGACAGGGGGGGGGCCAACGTCCTGACTTTC.